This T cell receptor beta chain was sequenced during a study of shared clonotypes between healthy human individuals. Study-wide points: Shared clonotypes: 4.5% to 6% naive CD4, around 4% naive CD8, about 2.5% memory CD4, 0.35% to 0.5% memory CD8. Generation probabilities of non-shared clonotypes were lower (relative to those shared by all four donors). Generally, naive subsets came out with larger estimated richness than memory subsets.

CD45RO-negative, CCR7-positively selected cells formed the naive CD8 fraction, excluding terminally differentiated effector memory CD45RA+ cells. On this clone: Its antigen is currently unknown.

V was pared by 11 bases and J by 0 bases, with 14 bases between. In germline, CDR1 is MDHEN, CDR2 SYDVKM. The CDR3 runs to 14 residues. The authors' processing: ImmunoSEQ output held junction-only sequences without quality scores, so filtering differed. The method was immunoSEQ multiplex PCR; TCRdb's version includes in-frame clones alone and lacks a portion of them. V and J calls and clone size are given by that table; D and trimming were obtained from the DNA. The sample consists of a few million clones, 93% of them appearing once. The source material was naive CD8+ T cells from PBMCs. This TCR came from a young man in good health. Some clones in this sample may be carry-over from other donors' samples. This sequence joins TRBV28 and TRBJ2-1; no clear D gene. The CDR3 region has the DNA TGTGCCCTACAGAGCGCTGACTCCTACAATGAGCAGTTCTTC. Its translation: CALQSADSYNEQFF. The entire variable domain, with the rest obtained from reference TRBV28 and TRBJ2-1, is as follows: DVKVTQSSRYLVKRTGEKVFLECVQDMDHENMFWYRQDPGLGLRLIYFSYDVKMKEKGDIPEGYSVSREKKERFSLILESASTNQTSMYLCALQSADSYNEQFFGPGTRLTVL.